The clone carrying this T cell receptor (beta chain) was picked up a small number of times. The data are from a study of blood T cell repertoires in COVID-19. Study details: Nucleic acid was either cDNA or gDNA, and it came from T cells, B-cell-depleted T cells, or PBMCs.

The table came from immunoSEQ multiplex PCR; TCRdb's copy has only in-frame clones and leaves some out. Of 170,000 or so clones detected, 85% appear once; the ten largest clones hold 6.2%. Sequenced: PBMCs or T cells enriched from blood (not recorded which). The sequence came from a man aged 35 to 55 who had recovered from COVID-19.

The CDR3 region is CASSDQIRGAPAKQYF. The CDR3, as DNA: TGTGCCAGCAGCGATCAGATACGGGGGGCCCCCGCAAAGCAGTACTTC. The genes are TRBV3-1 (or the pseudogene TRBV3-2) and TRBJ2-7, with D perhaps TRBD2 (7 bases). This CDR3 region has 16 residues. Per the germline V gene, CDR1 is LGHDT and CDR2 is YNNKEL (reference sequence). V was clipped by 5 bases and J by 8 bases, with 25 bases between them.